One and the same sample provided the 22 T cell receptor beta chains below, sequenced in a study of read filtering for tumor transcriptome and immune sequencing. This library used roughly 400 ng RNA and molecular barcoded adaptors spanning alpha/delta and beta/gamma chains. TCRdb processed the reads anew with MiXCR; each CDR3 protein has one entry. The profile covers over 90,000 distinct CDR3 sequences, with roughly 21% appearing a single time and approximately 10% taken by the ten largest. Sequenced: a population of CD138-negative cells sorted from bone marrow. These receptor sequences come from a donor older than 35 with multiple myeloma.

Only one count was recorded for this clonotype. This may be a read error: a much more frequent sequence differs by one nucleotide. CDR3 protein: CASSIGSTPYEQYF. In DNA, the CDR3 is TGTGCCAGTAGTATAGGTAGCACCCCCTACGAGCAGTACTTC. The chain recombines TRBV19 with TRBJ2-7; D is unresolved. The V and J ends lost 1 base and 2 bases respectively, with 9 bases between them. Germline-derived CDR1 and CDR2 are LNHDA and SQIVND (reference sequence). CDR3 length equals 14 residues.

In its sample, this clonotype was seen once. J is TRBJ1-2 and V is TRBV29-1; tentative D call: TRBD1 (6 bases). CDR3 length equals 13 residues. V lost 4 bases to trimming and J lost 6 bases, with 15 bases between them. CDR1 SQVTM and CDR2 ANQGSEA come from the germline V gene. CDR3 bases: TGCAGCGTTGGATTAGATCCAGGGGATGGCTACACCTTC. Amino acids: CSVGLDPGDGYTF.

At least ten counts were recorded for this clonotype. This sequence joins TRBV28 and TRBJ2-7; 8 nucleotides align to TRBD1. Germline CDR1 MDHEN, CDR2 SYDVKM. The CDR3 has 12 amino acids. After removal of 5 bases from V and 7 bases from J, the junction contained 4 bases not matched to a gene. CDR3 nucleotides: TGTGCCAGCAGTCTCAGGGGGCGGGAGCAGTACTTC. Residues: CASSLRGREQYF.

A note on this clonotype: One junction end disagrees with the germline gene, perhaps due to a read error. The chain couples TRBV5-6 to TRBJ1-4; 7 positions agree with TRBD1. The CDR3 runs 15 residues. Germline values: CDR1 SGHDT, CDR2 YYEEEE. In nucleotides, the CDR3 is TGTGCCAGCAGCCCGCGGACAGGAATTAATGAACAACTGTTTTTT. Translation gives CASSPRTGINEQLFF.

J is TRBJ1-4 and V is TRBV5-1; D gene ambiguous. V was pared by 4 bases and J by 5 bases, with 9 bases between. This CDR3 spans 13 amino acids. The V gene's germline CDR1 is SGHRS and CDR2 YFSETQ. CDR3 residues: CASSRTGNEKLFF. In DNA, the CDR3 is TGCGCCAGCAGCCGGACGGGAAATGAAAAACTGTTTTTT.

CDR3 loop: CASSAGVNGNQPQHF. CDR3 nucleotide sequence: TGTGCCAGCTCGGCAGGGGTGAATGGCAATCAGCCCCAGCATTTT. The chain employs TRBV12-3 or TRBV12-4 and TRBJ1-5; TRBD1 might be the D (6 bases). V lost 8 bases and J lost 2, with 16 bases in between. The CDR3 is 15 amino acids.

This clonotype was observed many times. DNA of the CDR3: TGCAGCGTAGGCTGGGGTCCTAATTCACCCCTCCACTTT. Translating gives CSVGWGPNSPLHF. The chain has TRBV29-1 and TRBJ1-6; no reliable D call. The V end was cut by 6 bases, the J end by 6 bases, with 12 bases between. Germline CDR1 and CDR2: SQVTM and ANQGSEA. The CDR3 extends over 13 amino acids.

As for this clonotype: A much more abundant neighbour one base away suggests this may be a read error. The chain couples TRBV2 to TRBJ1-5, with D possibly being TRBD1 (6 bases). The germline CDR1 and CDR2 sequences are SNHLY and FYNNEI. The CDR3 covers 15 residues. The CDR3 region is CASSGYTGYNQLQHF. The CDR3 region has the DNA TGTGCCAGCAGTGGATACACAGGGTACAATCAGCTCCAGCATTTT.

This chain uses TRBV7-2 with TRBJ2-1; D call uncertain. The V gene lost 2 bases and the J gene lost 12 bases, with 8 bases spanning the gap. The CDR3 totals 11 residues. Per the germline V gene, CDR1 is SGHTA and CDR2 is FQGNSA. The CDR3 reads CASSLHMGQFF. CDR3 coding DNA: TGTGCCAGCAGCTTACACATGGGGCAGTTCTTC.

This clonotype appeared many times. The chain carries TRBV9 and TRBJ1-1; D gene ambiguous. Germline V gives CDR1 SGDLS, CDR2 YYNGEE. Trimming removed 1 base at V and 1 base at J, with 5 bases between. The CDR3 is 13 residues long. The CDR3 region is CASSVSRNTEAFF. CDR3 DNA: TGTGCCAGCAGCGTATCCCGGAACACTGAAGCTTTCTTT.

The genes are TRBV7-9 and TRBJ1-4; 7 bases match TRBD1. The V segment lost 5 bases and the J segment 6 bases; nucleotides outside the gene matches: 9. Germline CDR1 and CDR2: SEHNR and FQNEAQ (reference sequence). This CDR3 is 15 amino acids long. This CDR3 is CASSRTGVPDEKLFF. Here the CDR3 DNA reads TGTGCCAGCAGCCGTACAGGGGTTCCAGATGAAAAACTGTTTTTT.

Many counts were recorded for this clonotype. The V and J genes are TRBV12-3 or TRBV12-4 and TRBJ2-2; perhaps TRBD2 as D (6 bases). The CDR3 has 14 residues. V gave up 3 bases and J gave up 3 bases, with 8 bases separating them. For the CDR3, the DNA is TGTGCCAGCAGTTTCACGGGGGACACCGGGGAGCTGTTTTTT. Protein: CASSFTGDTGELFF.

This clonotype was found many times. The chain employs TRBV4-1 and TRBJ2-1, with unresolved D. CDR1 is MGHRA and CDR2 is YSYEKL in the germline V gene. The CDR3 consists of 16 residues. V lost 2 bases to trimming and J lost 0 bases, with 11 bases between them. This chain's CDR3 is CASSQRGSSSYNEQFF. The CDR3 nucleotides read TGCGCCAGCAGCCAACGTGGATCCAGCTCCTACAATGAGCAGTTCTTC.

This clonotype was counted at least ten times. The V call is TRBV28, the J call TRBJ2-3, with D possibly TRBD2 on 5 matching bases. V shed 5 bases and J shed 0 bases, with 24 bases lying between them. Germline values: CDR1 MDHEN, CDR2 SYDVKM. CDR3 size: 19 residues. This CDR3 reads CASSPTLGISDISTDTQYF. The CDR3 coding sequence is TGTGCCAGCAGTCCTACCCTGGGGATTAGCGACATTAGCACAGATACGCAGTATTTT.

This clonotype was picked up a small number of times. The J gene is TRBJ2-2, the V gene TRBV7-9, with D unresolved. The CDR3 covers 14 residues. CDR1 is SEHNR and CDR2 is FQNEAQ in the germline V gene (reference sequence). V lost 5 bases and J lost 6, with 13 bases in between. Written as DNA, the CDR3 is TGTGCCAGCAGCGAGGCCCAGGTGGCCGGGGAGCTGTTTTTT. Its translation is CASSEAQVAGELFF.

This chain links TRBV5-1 with TRBJ2-5; D call uncertain. The CDR3 is 12 residues long. V lost 0 bases and J 5 bases, leaving 5 bases between the germline ends. Germline loops: CDR1 SGHRS, CDR2 YFSETQ. The CDR3 DNA sequence: TGCGCCAGCAGCTTGGATGCGGAGACCCAGTACTTC. Encoded protein: CASSLDAETQYF.

In this sample, this clonotype turned up many times. CDR3 DNA sequence: TGTGCCAGCAGCAGACAGCCCGAGCAGTACTTC. It encodes CASSRQPEQYF. The J gene is TRBJ2-7, the V gene TRBV2; tentative D call: TRBD1 (5 bases). Germline values: CDR1 SNHLY, CDR2 FYNNEI. This CDR3 region has 11 residues. V lost 6 bases and J 6 bases, leaving 9 bases between the germline ends.

This clonotype was counted ten times or more. The rearrangement uses TRBV2 and TRBJ2-1; TRBD1 agrees at 7 bases. CDR1 and CDR2 from the germline V gene are SNHLY and FYNNEI. J was trimmed by 4 bases and V by 8 bases; bases with no gene match: 5. The CDR3 consists of 13 residues. The CDR3 DNA reads as TGTGCCAGCTCGGGACAGTCTTACAATGAGCAGTTCTTC. As protein: CASSGQSYNEQFF.

A word on this clonotype: A much larger clone lies a single base off, so this may be a read error. CDR3 bases: TGTGCCAGCAGTACGGGACGCCTCTATGGCTACACCTTC. Protein: CASSTGRLYGYTF. The rearrangement joins TRBV6-6 to TRBJ1-2; a weak D match, TRBD1 (5 bases). The CDR3 sequence is 13 residues long. The V end lost 5 bases, the J end lost 4 bases, and 11 bases lay between the germline ends. Germline V lookup: CDR1 MNHNY, CDR2 SVGAGI (reference sequence).

This clonotype has only a few counts. The chain carries TRBV5-1 and TRBJ2-5; 10 positions match TRBD2. This CDR3 contains 16 residues. The germline gives CDR1 SGHRS, CDR2 YFSETQ. J gave up 5 bases and V 4 bases, and 11 bases lay outside the gene matches. CDR3 DNA sequence: TGCGCCAGCAGCCCCGGGGTAGCGGGGGGCCCGGAGACCCAGTACTTC. This codes for CASSPGVAGGPETQYF.

This clonotype was found many times. This sequence joins TRBV7-3 and TRBJ1-1, with D unresolved. V was cut by 5 bases and J by 4 bases, with 11 bases left in between. The CDR3 has 13 amino acids. The V gene's germline CDR1 is SGHTA and CDR2 FQGTGA. The CDR3 DNA is TGTGCCAGCAGCCCTCAGAAGGGCACTGAAGCTTTCTTT. Its translation is CASSPQKGTEAFF.

This clonotype came up many times. This chain links TRBV5-1 with TRBJ2-2, with 8 bases lining up with TRBD1. Germline loops: CDR1 SGHRS, CDR2 YFSETQ. The CDR3 totals 14 residues. With V trimmed by 3 bases and J by 7 bases, 5 bases remained unmatched. As DNA, the CDR3 is TGCGCCAGCAGCTCACAGGGGGAGAACGGGGAGCTGTTTTTT. Protein product: CASSSQGENGELFF.